This is a list of T cell receptor beta chains from one sample in a study of cytomegalovirus exposure and HLA in healthy donors. Profiling relied on immunoSEQ multiplex PCR, and the TCRdb table lists in-frame clones only, not all of them. The data contain about 77,000 clones, approximately 80% of them seen just once; the ten biggest clones take up 3% to 3.5%. Sequencing was performed on PBMCs. The receptor set was obtained from a man between 40 and 49 years old in good health and CMV-seronegative. CDR3s leave out the opening cysteine and the closing phenylalanine or tryptophan. Each record gives: V gene, J gene, CDR3 protein.

>TRBV29-1|TRBJ1-2
SVATGGDYP
>TRBV11-2|TRBJ1-2
ASSPQENYGYT
>TRBV9|TRBJ1-3
ASSVVDRQGALPFSGNTIY
>TRBV6-5|TRBJ2-7
ASSYSGTGSREQY
>TRBV5-1|TRBJ1-1
ASIPQGAGGELTEAF
>TRBV4-1|TRBJ1-1
ASSQGRWNTEAF
>TRBV5-1|TRBJ2-1
ASFTGGGIQYNEQF
>TRBV10-1|TRBJ2-7
ASSALPGTSGGSATYEQY
>TRBV4-1|TRBJ1-5
ASSQGLRGSYGNQPQH
>TRBV4-1|TRBJ1-4
ASSRQRGTKPPQLF
>TRBV5-1|TRBJ1-1
ASSLGGGGLEAF
>TRBV7-2|TRBJ1-4
ASSRQGANEKLF
>TRBV4-2|TRBJ1-2
ASYGYGYT